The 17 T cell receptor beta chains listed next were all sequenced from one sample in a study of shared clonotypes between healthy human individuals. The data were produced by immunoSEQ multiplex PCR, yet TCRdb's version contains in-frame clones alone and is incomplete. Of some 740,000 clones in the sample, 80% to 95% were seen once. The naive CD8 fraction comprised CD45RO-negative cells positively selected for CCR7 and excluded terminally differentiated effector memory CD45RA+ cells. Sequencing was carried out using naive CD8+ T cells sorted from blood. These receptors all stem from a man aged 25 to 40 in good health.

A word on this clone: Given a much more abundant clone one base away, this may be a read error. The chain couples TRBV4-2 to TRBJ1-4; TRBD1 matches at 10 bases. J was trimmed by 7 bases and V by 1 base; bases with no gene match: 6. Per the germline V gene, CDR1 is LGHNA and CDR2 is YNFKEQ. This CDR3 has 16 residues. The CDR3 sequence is CASSQGRDRGVEKLFF. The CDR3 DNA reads TGTGCCAGCAGCCAAGGTCGGGACAGGGGAGTTGAAAAACTGTTTTTT.

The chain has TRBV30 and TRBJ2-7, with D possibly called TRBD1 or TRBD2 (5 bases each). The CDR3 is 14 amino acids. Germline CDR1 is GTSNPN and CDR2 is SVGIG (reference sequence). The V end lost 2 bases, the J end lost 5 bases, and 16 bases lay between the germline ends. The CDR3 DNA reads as TGTGCCTGGAGTTGGGGACCGCCTCCCAACGAGCAGTACTTC. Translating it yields CAWSWGPPPNEQYF.

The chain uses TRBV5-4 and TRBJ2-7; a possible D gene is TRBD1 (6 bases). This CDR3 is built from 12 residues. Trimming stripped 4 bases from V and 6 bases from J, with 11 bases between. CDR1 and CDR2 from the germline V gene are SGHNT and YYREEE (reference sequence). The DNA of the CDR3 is TGTGCCAGCAGCCCACAGGGACGCGAGCAGTACTTC. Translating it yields CASSPQGREQYF.

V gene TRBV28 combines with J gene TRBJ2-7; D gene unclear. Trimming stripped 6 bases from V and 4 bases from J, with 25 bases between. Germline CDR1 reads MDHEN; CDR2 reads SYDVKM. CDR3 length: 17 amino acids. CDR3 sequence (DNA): TGTGCCAGCAGCCAAGGCGCCCGGGCCGATAGATCGTACGAGCAGTACTTC. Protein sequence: CASSQGARADRSYEQYF.

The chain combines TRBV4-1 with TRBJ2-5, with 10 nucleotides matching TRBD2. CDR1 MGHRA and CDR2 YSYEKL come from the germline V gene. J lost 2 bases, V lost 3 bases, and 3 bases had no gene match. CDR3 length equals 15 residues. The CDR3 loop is CASSQGTSVQETQYF. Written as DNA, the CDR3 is TGCGCCAGCAGCCAGGGGACTAGCGTTCAAGAGACCCAGTACTTC.

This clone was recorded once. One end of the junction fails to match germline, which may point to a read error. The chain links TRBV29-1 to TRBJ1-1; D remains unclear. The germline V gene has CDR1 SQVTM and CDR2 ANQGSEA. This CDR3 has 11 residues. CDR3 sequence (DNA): TGCAGCTTTGACTCAAACACTGAAGCTTTCTTT. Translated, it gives CSFDSNTEAFF.

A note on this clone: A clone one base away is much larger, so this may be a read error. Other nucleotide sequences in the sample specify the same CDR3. The CDR3 DNA follows: TGTGCCAGCAGCCCGTCCTACGAGCAGTACTTC. It specifies CASSPSYEQYF. The genes are TRBV7-2 and TRBJ2-7; D gene unclear. The germline V gene encodes CDR1 SGHTA and CDR2 FQGNSA. Trimming stripped 5 bases from V and 1 base from J, with 3 bases between. The CDR3 is made up of 11 amino acids. Using reference TRBV7-2 and TRBJ2-7 for the parts outside the CDR3, the full variable domain is GAGVSQSPSNKVTEKGKDVELRCDPISGHTALYWYRQSLGQGLEFLIYFQGNSAPDKSGLPSDRFSAERTGGSVSTLTIQRTQQEDSAVYLCASSPSYEQYFGPGTRLTVT.

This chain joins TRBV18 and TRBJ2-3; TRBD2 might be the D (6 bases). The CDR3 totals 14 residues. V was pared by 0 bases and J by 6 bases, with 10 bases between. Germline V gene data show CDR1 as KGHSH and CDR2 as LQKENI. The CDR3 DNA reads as TGTGCCAGCTCACCACCGGAGGGTTTGGATACGCAGTATTTT. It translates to CASSPPEGLDTQYF. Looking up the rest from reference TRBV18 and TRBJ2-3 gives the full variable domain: NAGVMQNPRHLVRRRGQEARLRCSPMKGHSHVYWYRQLPEEGLKFMVYLQKENIIDESGMPKERFSAEFPKEGPSILRIQQVVRGDSAAYFCASSPPEGLDTQYFGPGTRLTVL.

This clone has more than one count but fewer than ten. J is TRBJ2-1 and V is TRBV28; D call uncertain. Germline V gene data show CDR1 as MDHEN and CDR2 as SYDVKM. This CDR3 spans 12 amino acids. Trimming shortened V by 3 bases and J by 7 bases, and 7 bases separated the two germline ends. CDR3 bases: TGTGCCAGCAGTTTGCTCGCGAATGAGCAGTTCTTC. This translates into CASSLLANEQFF.

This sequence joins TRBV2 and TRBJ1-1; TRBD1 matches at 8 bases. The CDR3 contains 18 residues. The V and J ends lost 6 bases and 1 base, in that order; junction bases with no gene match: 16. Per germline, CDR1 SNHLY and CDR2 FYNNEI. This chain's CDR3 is CASRTTGQGTYQNTEAFF. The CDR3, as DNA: TGTGCCAGCAGGACAACAGGACAGGGAACATATCAGAACACTGAAGCTTTCTTT.

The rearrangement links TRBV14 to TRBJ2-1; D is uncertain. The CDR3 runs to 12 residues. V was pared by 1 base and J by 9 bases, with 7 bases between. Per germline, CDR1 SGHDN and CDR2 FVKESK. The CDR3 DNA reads TGTGCCAGCAGCCAAGGTGGGATTGAGCAGTTCTTC. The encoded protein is CASSQGGIEQFF.

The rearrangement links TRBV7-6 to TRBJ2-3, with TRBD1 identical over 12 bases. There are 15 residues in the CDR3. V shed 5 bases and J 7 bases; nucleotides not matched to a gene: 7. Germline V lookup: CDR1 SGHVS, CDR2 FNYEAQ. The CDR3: CASSPGTGGGYTQYF. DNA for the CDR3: TGTGCCAGCAGCCCCGGGACAGGGGGCGGGTATACGCAGTATTTT.

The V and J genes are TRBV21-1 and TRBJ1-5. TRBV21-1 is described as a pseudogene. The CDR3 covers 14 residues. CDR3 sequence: CASSKGRLRQPQHF. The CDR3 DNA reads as TGTGCCAGCAGCAAGGGACGCCTTCGGCAGCCCCAGCATTTT.

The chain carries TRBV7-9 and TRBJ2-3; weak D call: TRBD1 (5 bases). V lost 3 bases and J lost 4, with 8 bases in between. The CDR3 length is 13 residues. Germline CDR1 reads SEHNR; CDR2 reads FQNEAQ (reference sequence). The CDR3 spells CASSFIRADTQYF. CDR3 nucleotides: TGTGCCAGCAGCTTCATCAGGGCAGATACGCAGTATTTT. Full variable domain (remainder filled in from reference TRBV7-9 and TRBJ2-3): DTGVSQNPRHKITKRGQNVTFRCDPISEHNRLYWYRQTLGQGPEFLTYFQNEAQLEKSRLLSDRFSAERPKGSFSTLEIQRTEQGDSAMYLCASSFIRADTQYFGPGTRLTVL.

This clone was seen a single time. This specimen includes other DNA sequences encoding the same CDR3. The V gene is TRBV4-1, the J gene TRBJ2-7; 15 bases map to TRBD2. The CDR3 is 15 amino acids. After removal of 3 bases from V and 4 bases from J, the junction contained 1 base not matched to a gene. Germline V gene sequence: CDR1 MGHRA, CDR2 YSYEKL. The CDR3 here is CASSQGLAGGYEQYF. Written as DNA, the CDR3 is TGCGCCAGCAGCCAGGGACTAGCGGGAGGTTACGAGCAGTACTTC.

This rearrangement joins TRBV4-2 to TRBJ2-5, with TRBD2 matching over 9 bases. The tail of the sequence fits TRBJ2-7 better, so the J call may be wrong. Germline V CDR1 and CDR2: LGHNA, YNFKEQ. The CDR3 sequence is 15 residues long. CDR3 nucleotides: TGTGCCAGCAGCCAAGAGTTAGCGGGAGCCTACGAGCAGTACTTC. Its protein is CASSQELAGAYEQYF.

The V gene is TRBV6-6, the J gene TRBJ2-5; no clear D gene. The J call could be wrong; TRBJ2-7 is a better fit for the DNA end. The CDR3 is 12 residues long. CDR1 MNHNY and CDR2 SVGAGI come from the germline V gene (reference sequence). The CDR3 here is CASSYSNYEQYF. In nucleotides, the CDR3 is TGTGCCAGCAGTTACTCAAACTACGAGCAGTACTTC.